This TCR beta chain emerged from a study of blood T cell repertoires in COVID-19. Study at large: Acute and convalescent COVID-19 specimens originated in the United States, Italy and Spain. T cells, B-cell-depleted T cells, or PBMCs supplied cDNA or gDNA.

Original analysis: For nucleated cells, counts were estimated from reference gene primer amplification. Using immunoSEQ multiplex PCR, the repertoire was profiled, and TCRdb retains in-frame clones only, with some absent. Clonal size and the V and J genes are those of that table, whereas D and trimming came from the DNA. The sample has under 300,000 clones; around 86% are singletons. V dropped 5 bases and J dropped 2 bases, with 13 bases sitting between them. The CDR3 has 15 amino acids. Per germline, CDR1 SEHNR and CDR2 FQNEAQ (reference sequence). This rearrangement joins TRBV7-9 to TRBJ2-1; D is possibly TRBD1 (5 bases). This TCR was recovered from a man aged 25-45 years who had recovered from COVID-19. The material sequenced was peripheral blood. CDR3 nucleotide sequence: TGTGCCAGCAGCCAGCCACGACAGACCTACAATGAGCAGTTCTTC. This translates into CASSQPRQTYNEQFF.